This TCR beta chain stems from a study of blood T cell repertoires in COVID-19. Overall study context: COVID-19 samples collected from the United States, Italy and Spain covered acute and convalescent phases. In each case, the material was cDNA or gDNA derived from T cells, B-cell-depleted T cells, or PBMCs.

Trimming left V 1 base short and J 4 bases short, with 8 bases between. The germline CDR1 and CDR2 sequences are SGHDT and YYEEEE. The CDR3 loop spans 14 amino acids. As originally analysed: Estimation of nucleated cell counts was performed using reference gene primer amplification. Measured with immunoSEQ multiplex PCR; TCRdb has only the in-frame clones, and not every one. D and trimming were read from the DNA, whereas the V and J calls and clone size are those reported in that table. This repertoire shows approximately 240,000 clones, about 86% found once; its top ten account for roughly 3%. The V call is TRBV5-6, the J call TRBJ2-2, with D possibly TRBD2 on 5 matching bases. The source of this sequence is a woman between 25 and 40 years old who had recovered from COVID-19. Material: peripheral blood. The CDR3, as DNA: TGTGCCAGCAGCTTGTCGGGATCCACCGGGGAGCTGTTTTTT. Amino acid sequence: CASSLSGSTGELFF.